This T cell receptor (beta chain) emerged from a study of cytomegalovirus exposure and HLA in healthy donors. Study results and limitations: A later analysis linked a missense variant in DCLRE1C to the trimming of TCR beta V and J genes.

With 60 Vbeta and 13 Jbeta primers, the PCR was carried out. Libraries were prepared by immunoSEQ multiplex PCR; TCRdb keeps only in-frame clonotypes and omits some of them. The sample contains over 130,000 clones, 82% of which appear only once. This clone was observed a few times. Its target is not known. The trim removed 4 bases at V and 5 bases at J, leaving 12 bases unmatched. Germline V gene lookup returns CDR1 SSHAT and CDR2 FNYEAQ (reference sequence). The CDR3 covers 17 residues. The chain carries TRBV7-7 and TRBJ2-3; TRBD2 matches at 10 bases. This sequence originates from a male donor in good health and CMV-seronegative. Sequenced sample: PBMCs. The CDR3 bases are TGTGCCAGCAGCTCACCGGGGCTAGCGGGAGTGGTAGATACGCAGTATTTT. Translation: CASSSPGLAGVVDTQYF.